The next 27 T cell receptor beta chains were all read from a single sample in a study of control samples from healthy donors and cancer patients. The data were produced by immunoSEQ multiplex PCR, yet TCRdb's version contains in-frame clones alone and is incomplete. Its listing shows about 200,000 clones. The sample comprised blood. All receptors derive from a woman under 40 in good health.

CDR3 in amino acids: CASRLSGGFTEAFF. In DNA form, the CDR3 reads TGCGCCAGCAGACTTTCGGGAGGGTTCACTGAAGCTTTCTTT. The chain carries TRBV5-1 and TRBJ1-1, with D hard to call. In germline, CDR1 is SGHRS, CDR2 YFSETQ. The CDR3 is 14 residues long. Trimming removed 5 bases from V and 4 bases from J, with 15 bases in between.

The V call is TRBV5-1, the J call TRBJ1-2; D call uncertain. There are 13 residues in the CDR3. Germline assignment: CDR1 SGHRS and CDR2 YFSETQ. V lost 0 bases and J lost 2, with 5 bases in between. CDR3 amino acids: CASSLGRNYGYTF. The CDR3, as DNA: TGCGCCAGCAGCTTGGGACGGAACTATGGCTACACCTTC.

The V and J genes are TRBV7-2 and TRBJ2-3, with a possible D match to TRBD2 (5 bases). The CDR3 is made up of 14 amino acids. Trimming shortened V by 1 base and J by 2 bases, and 7 bases separated the two germline ends. CDR1 and CDR2 (germline): SGHTA, FQGNSA. The CDR3 bases are TGTGCCAGCAGCTTAGGGGGAGTCACAGATACGCAGTATTTT. This translates into CASSLGGVTDTQYF.

DNA for the CDR3: TGTGCCAGCAGTTACTCGGGTCACGGCTACACCTTC. The encoded protein is CASSYSGHGYTF. The chain recombines TRBV6-5 with TRBJ1-2; D unresolved. Germline CDR1 MNHEY, CDR2 SVGAGI. V dropped 0 bases and J dropped 8 bases, with 7 bases sitting between them. There are 12 residues in the CDR3.

The chain is built from TRBV4-1 and TRBJ1-2; a weak D match, TRBD1 (5 bases). The CDR3 contains 15 residues. Germline V gene data show CDR1 as MGHRA and CDR2 as YSYEKL. Between the trimmed V and J ends, which lost 5 bases and 4 bases, there was a span of 17 bases. CDR3 region: CASSFQGLRSYGYTF. The DNA for the CDR3 is TGCGCCAGCAGCTTTCAGGGATTAAGGAGCTATGGCTACACCTTC.

The rearrangement joins TRBV28 to TRBJ1-4, with TRBD1 identical over 9 bases. This CDR3 region has 15 residues. CDR1 is MDHEN and CDR2 is SYDVKM in the germline V gene. Losses at the gene ends were 2 bases for V and 5 bases for J; bases not matched to a gene: 3. CDR3 residues: CASSLGGTGNEKLFF. CDR3 bases: TGTGCCAGCAGTTTAGGGGGGACAGGGAATGAAAAACTGTTTTTT. The entire variable domain, with the rest obtained from reference TRBV28 and TRBJ1-4, is as follows: DVKVTQSSRYLVKRTGEKVFLECVQDMDHENMFWYRQDPGLGLRLIYFSYDVKMKEKGDIPEGYSVSREKKERFSLILESASTNQTSMYLCASSLGGTGNEKLFFGSGTQLSVL.

This sequence joins TRBV7-9 and TRBJ2-1; D not resolved. Germline CDR1 and CDR2: SEHNR and FQNEAQ (reference sequence). Trimming took 4 bases from V and 1 from J, leaving 14 bases between them. This CDR3 is built from 16 residues. This CDR3 is CASSSVLARSYNEQFF. DNA of the CDR3: TGTGCCAGCAGCTCAGTACTCGCCAGATCCTACAATGAGCAGTTCTTC.

The CDR3 region is CATSPRQGGYGYTF. The CDR3 nucleotides read TGTGCCACCAGCCCTCGACAGGGGGGCTATGGCTACACCTTC. V and J are TRBV24-1 and TRBJ1-2, with TRBD1 matching 9 bases. The CDR3 is 14 amino acids. J was trimmed by 4 bases and V by 7 bases; bases with no gene match: 6. The germline V gene encodes CDR1 KGHDR and CDR2 SFDVKD.

V is TRBV28 and J is TRBJ1-4, with TRBD1 as a possible D gene (5 bases). V shed 7 bases and J shed 8 bases, with 20 bases lying between them. The CDR3 has 15 amino acids. Germline CDR1 MDHEN, CDR2 SYDVKM. CDR3 protein: CASTSLMAGGEKLFF. For the CDR3, the DNA is TGTGCCAGCACTTCCCTGATGGCGGGGGGGGAAAAACTGTTTTTT.

The V gene is TRBV5-1, the J gene TRBJ1-2, with 7 positions matching TRBD1. Germline V lookup: CDR1 SGHRS, CDR2 YFSETQ. Unmatched junction bases numbered 12, after V lost 4 bases and J lost 6 bases. The CDR3 is 15 residues long. Written as DNA, the CDR3 is TGCGCCAGCAGCCTCTTTTGGGACAGCGGTAATGGCTACACCTTC. Its translation: CASSLFWDSGNGYTF.

The chain couples TRBV20-1 to TRBJ2-7; D not certain. Germline CDR1 reads DFQATT; CDR2 reads SNEGSKA (reference sequence). This CDR3 has 11 residues. The V end was cut by 3 bases, the J end by 4 bases, with 7 bases between. The CDR3 nucleotides read TGCAGTGCTAGTGAGGTTTACGAGCAGTACTTC. Translating it yields CSASEVYEQYF.

This sequence joins TRBV28 and TRBJ1-2; D call uncertain. Germline lookup yields CDR1 MDHEN and CDR2 SYDVKM. The CDR3 consists of 14 residues. Trimming stripped 5 bases from V and 8 bases from J, with 18 bases between. The CDR3 spells CASSPTPGREGYTF. Written as DNA, the CDR3 is TGTGCCAGCAGTCCGACCCCGGGCCGAGAGGGCTACACCTTC.

This chain uses TRBV18 with TRBJ1-1, with 8 bases that match TRBD1. Germline CDR1 reads KGHSH; CDR2 reads LQKENI. The CDR3 sequence is 14 residues long. V was pared by 3 bases and J by 3 bases, with 3 bases of the junction left unmatched. CDR3 bases: TGTGCCAGCTCACCGACAGGGGCGGACACTGAAGCTTTCTTT. Protein sequence: CASSPTGADTEAFF.

The V call is TRBV5-1, the J call TRBJ2-2; TRBD1 is a possible D gene (6 bases). CDR3 size: 15 residues. CDR1 is SGHRS, CDR2 YFSETQ, per germline. The germline V and J ends were trimmed by 2 bases and 1 base, with 9 bases remaining between them. The CDR3 is CASSFQGQNTGELFF. CDR3 DNA: TGCGCCAGCAGCTTCCAGGGACAGAACACCGGGGAGCTGTTTTTT. The full variable domain, its missing parts supplied by reference TRBV5-1 and TRBJ2-2, is KAGVTQTPRYLIKTRGQQVTLSCSPISGHRSVSWYQQTPGQGLQFLFEYFSETQRNKGNFPGRFSGRQFSNSRSEMNVSTLELGDSALYLCASSFQGQNTGELFFGEGSRLTVL.

V gene TRBV3-1 (or the pseudogene TRBV3-2) combines with J gene TRBJ1-6, with 7 bases lining up with TRBD1. CDR1 and CDR2 from the germline V gene are LGHDT and YNNKEL (reference sequence). The CDR3 covers 15 residues. V was pared by 0 bases and J by 9 bases, with 5 bases of the junction left unmatched. CDR3 sequence (DNA): TGTGCCAGCAGCCAAGATGGAGGGGGCGGTTCACCCCTCCACTTT. Translated, it gives CASSQDGGGGSPLHF.

The rearrangement links TRBV18 to TRBJ1-4; D perhaps matches TRBD1 (5 bases). The CDR3 is 15 amino acids. Germline V gene data show CDR1 as KGHSH and CDR2 as LQKENI. V lost 3 bases to trimming and J lost 5 bases, with 13 bases between them. The CDR3 is CASSPTWGGNEKLFF. The CDR3 coding sequence is TGTGCCAGCTCACCCACATGGGGGGGGAATGAAAAACTGTTTTTT.

The genes are TRBV27 and TRBJ2-4, with D hard to call. V shed 8 bases and J shed 3 bases, with 8 bases lying between them. This CDR3 spans 12 amino acids. Germline CDR1 MNHEY, CDR2 SMNVEV (reference sequence). The CDR3 reads CASWSGKNIQYF. Written as DNA, the CDR3 is TGTGCCAGCTGGTCGGGCAAAAACATTCAGTACTTC.

CDR3 nucleotide sequence: TGTGCCAGCAGCGTAGAAGGCTGGGCTGCGAACTACGAGCAGTACTTC. It translates to CASSVEGWAANYEQYF. The V and J genes are TRBV9 and TRBJ2-7, with D uncertain. Germline CDR1 reads SGDLS; CDR2 reads YYNGEE. Trimming took off 0 bases at V and 3 bases at J, with 16 bases between the two ends. The CDR3 is 16 residues long.

The V call is TRBV4-1, the J call TRBJ1-5, with D tentatively TRBD1 (6 bases). The CDR3 spans 16 residues. The V end was cut by 4 bases, the J end by 3 bases, with 16 bases between. Per the germline V gene, CDR1 is MGHRA and CDR2 is YSYEKL. The CDR3 region has the DNA TGCGCCAGCAGCCCCCGCGGGGGCGGAAACAATCAGCCCCAGCATTTT. Translation gives CASSPRGGGNNQPQHF.

This chain uses TRBV7-2 with TRBJ2-7, with no clear D. Trimming took off 9 bases at V and 1 base at J, with 1 base between the two ends. The CDR3 runs 9 residues. Per the germline V gene, CDR1 is SGHTA and CDR2 is FQGNSA. The CDR3 region has the DNA TGTGCCAGTTCCTACGAGCAGTACTTC. As protein: CASSYEQYF.

The chain employs TRBV27 and TRBJ1-5; maybe TRBD1 (5 bases). Trimming cost V 6 bases and J 0 bases, with 12 bases left between them. The CDR3 contains 15 residues. Germline V gene sequence: CDR1 MNHEY, CDR2 SMNVEV (reference sequence). CDR3 region: CASRRDSYSNQPQHF. The CDR3 DNA is TGTGCCAGCAGACGGGACTCATATAGCAATCAGCCCCAGCATTTT.

The chain couples TRBV6-6 to TRBJ2-3; D is perhaps TRBD1 (6 bases). CDR1 MNHNY and CDR2 SVGAGI come from the germline V gene (reference sequence). This CDR3 has 13 residues. V lost 7 bases, J lost 0 bases, and 8 bases lay in between. CDR3 nucleotides: TGTGCCAGCATGGGACATAGCACAGATACGCAGTATTTT. It codes for CASMGHSTDTQYF.

V is TRBV3-1 (or the pseudogene TRBV3-2) and J is TRBJ1-5; D unclear. The V gene lost 0 bases and the J gene lost 4 bases, with 7 bases spanning the gap. CDR3 length equals 14 residues. Germline V gene lookup returns CDR1 LGHDT and CDR2 YNNKEL (reference sequence). The CDR3, as DNA: TGTGCCAGCAGCCAAGATCCGGGAAATCAGCCCCAGCATTTT. Protein: CASSQDPGNQPQHF.

V and J are TRBV5-1 and TRBJ2-7; D unclear. The CDR3 has 12 amino acids. Trimming took 3 bases from V and 4 from J, leaving 8 bases between them. From germline, CDR1 is SGHRS and CDR2 YFSETQ. CDR3 bases: TGCGCCAGCAGCTCGACAAAATACGAGCAGTACTTC. This encodes CASSSTKYEQYF.

The V gene is TRBV3-1 (or the pseudogene TRBV3-2), the J gene TRBJ2-5; 7 nucleotides align to TRBD2. Germline V gene sequence: CDR1 LGHDT, CDR2 YNNKEL (reference sequence). The CDR3 totals 15 residues. Germline trimming cut 6 bases from V and 1 base from J; bases unmatched to any gene: 8. CDR3 DNA sequence: TGTGCCAGCAGTCTGAGCGGGGCCCGCCAAGAGACCCAGTACTTC. Translation gives CASSLSGARQETQYF.

The rearrangement links TRBV19 to TRBJ2-4; 12 bases map to TRBD1. V lost 1 base, J lost 13 bases, and 5 bases stayed unmatched. The CDR3 sequence is 14 residues long. Germline V gene data show CDR1 as LNHDA and CDR2 as SQIVND (reference sequence). CDR3 sequence: CASSIGDRGRIQYF. The CDR3 DNA follows: TGTGCCAGTAGTATAGGGGACAGGGGGCGTATACAGTACTTC.

The chain joins TRBV5-1 to TRBJ1-1; tentative D call: TRBD1 (5 bases). V was trimmed by 2 bases and J by 5 bases, leaving 10 bases between them. The CDR3 totals 13 residues. Germline CDR1 is SGHRS and CDR2 is YFSETQ. The CDR3 is CASSFDRGTEAFF. CDR3 nucleotide sequence: TGCGCCAGCAGCTTTGACAGAGGGACTGAAGCTTTCTTT.